The 8 T cell receptor beta chains reported below all come from one sample, sequenced in a study of blood T cell repertoires in COVID-19. The data were produced by immunoSEQ multiplex PCR, yet TCRdb's version contains in-frame clones alone and is incomplete. Of about 120,000 clones listed, approximately 82% are singletons. Source material: peripheral blood. These receptors all stem from a man between 65 and 79 years old with active or convalescent COVID-19.

The genes are TRBV7-9 and TRBJ2-7; TRBD2 matches 8 bases. Losses at the gene ends were 7 bases for V and 0 bases for J; bases not matched to a gene: 5. Germline assignment: CDR1 SEHNR and CDR2 FQNEAQ (reference sequence). The length of the CDR3 is 14 residues. The CDR3 loop reads CASNQRGSSYEQYF. CDR3 nucleotides: TGTGCCAGCAACCAGCGGGGGAGCTCCTACGAGCAGTACTTC. Full variable domain (missing parts from reference TRBV7-9 and TRBJ2-7): DTGVSQNPRHKITKRGQNVTFRCDPISEHNRLYWYRQTLGQGPEFLTYFQNEAQLEKSRLLSDRFSAERPKGSFSTLEIQRTEQGDSAMYLCASNQRGSSYEQYFGPGTRLTVT.

This rearrangement joins TRBV18 to TRBJ1-6; a weak D match, TRBD1 (5 bases). This CDR3 is 16 amino acids long. Germline V gene lookup returns CDR1 KGHSH and CDR2 LQKENI. Trimming took off 0 bases at V and 9 bases at J, with 15 bases between the two ends. CDR3 protein: CASSPPGRQGGSPLHF. For the CDR3, the DNA is TGTGCCAGCTCACCACCGGGGCGGCAGGGTGGTTCACCCCTCCACTTT. Based on the CDR3 plus reference TRBV18 and TRBJ1-6, the full variable domain is NAGVMQNPRHLVRRRGQEARLRCSPMKGHSHVYWYRQLPEEGLKFMVYLQKENIIDESGMPKERFSAEFPKEGPSILRIQQVVRGDSAAYFCASSPPGRQGGSPLHFGNGTRLTVT.

The chain uses TRBV10-1 and TRBJ1-1, with D possibly being TRBD1 (6 bases). V was pared by 2 bases and J by 0 bases, with 13 bases between. This CDR3 contains 16 residues. The germline gives CDR1 WNHNN, CDR2 SYGVQD (reference sequence). DNA of the CDR3: TGCGCCAGCAGTGAGGTGCGGGGGCGAATGAACACTGAAGCTTTCTTT. Protein sequence: CASSEVRGRMNTEAFF.

CDR3 loop: CASSLGTLAGGYTDTQYF. The CDR3 nucleotides read TGTGCCAGCAGTTTGGGGACACTAGCGGGAGGGTACACAGATACGCAGTATTTT. The J gene is TRBJ2-3, the V gene TRBV28; TRBD2 aligns across 13 bases. Trimming removed 3 bases from V and 2 bases from J; junction bases left unmatched: 8. The CDR3 is made up of 18 amino acids. CDR1 MDHEN and CDR2 SYDVKM come from the germline V gene.

The chain combines TRBV2 with TRBJ1-2; 10 nucleotides match TRBD1. Germline V gene data show CDR1 as SNHLY and CDR2 as FYNNEI. This CDR3 region has 13 residues. Trimming cost V 3 bases and J 8 bases; bases outside gene matches: 3. Here the CDR3 reads CASSDDRGRGYTF. In DNA form, the CDR3 reads TGTGCCAGCAGTGACGACAGGGGGCGCGGCTACACCTTC.

The chain carries TRBV19 and TRBJ2-2; 7 bases agree with TRBD2. The CDR3 is 14 amino acids. Germline V gives CDR1 LNHDA, CDR2 SQIVND (reference sequence). With 6 bases clipped from V and 5 bases from J, the junction kept 6 bases outside the gene matches. CDR3 in amino acids: CASRERGGTGELFF. Here the CDR3 DNA reads TGTGCCAGTAGAGAGCGGGGCGGGACCGGGGAGCTGTTTTTT.

The chain has TRBV19 and TRBJ1-1; 8 bases are shared with TRBD1. Germline V gives CDR1 LNHDA, CDR2 SQIVND (reference sequence). There are 12 residues in the CDR3. The junction had 8 bases not matched to a gene; V was cut back by 7 bases and J by 10 bases. The CDR3 reads CASTGQGLGAFF. CDR3 sequence (DNA): TGTGCCAGTACTGGACAGGGTTTGGGAGCTTTCTTT.

This rearrangement joins TRBV7-9 to TRBJ1-2; D is unresolved. V lost 1 base, J lost 5 bases, and 17 bases lay in between. Germline lookup yields CDR1 SEHNR and CDR2 FQNEAQ (reference sequence). The CDR3 is 16 amino acids. DNA of the CDR3: TGTGCCAGCAGCTTAGAGCTCCCCGAGGTCCTTTATGGCTACACCTTC. Protein sequence: CASSLELPEVLYGYTF.